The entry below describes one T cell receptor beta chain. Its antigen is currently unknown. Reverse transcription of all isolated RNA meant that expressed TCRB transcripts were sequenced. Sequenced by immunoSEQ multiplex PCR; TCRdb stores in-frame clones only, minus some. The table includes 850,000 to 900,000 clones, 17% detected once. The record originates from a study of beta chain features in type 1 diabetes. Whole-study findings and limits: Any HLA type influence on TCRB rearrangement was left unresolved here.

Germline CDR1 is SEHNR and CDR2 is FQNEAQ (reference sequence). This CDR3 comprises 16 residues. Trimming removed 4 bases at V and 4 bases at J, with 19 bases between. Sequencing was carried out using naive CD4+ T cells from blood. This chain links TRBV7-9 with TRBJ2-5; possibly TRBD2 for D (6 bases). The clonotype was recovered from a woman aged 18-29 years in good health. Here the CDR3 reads CASSSGRGIPTETQYF. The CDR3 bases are TGTGCCAGCAGCTCCGGCCGGGGGATACCCACAGAGACCCAGTACTTC.